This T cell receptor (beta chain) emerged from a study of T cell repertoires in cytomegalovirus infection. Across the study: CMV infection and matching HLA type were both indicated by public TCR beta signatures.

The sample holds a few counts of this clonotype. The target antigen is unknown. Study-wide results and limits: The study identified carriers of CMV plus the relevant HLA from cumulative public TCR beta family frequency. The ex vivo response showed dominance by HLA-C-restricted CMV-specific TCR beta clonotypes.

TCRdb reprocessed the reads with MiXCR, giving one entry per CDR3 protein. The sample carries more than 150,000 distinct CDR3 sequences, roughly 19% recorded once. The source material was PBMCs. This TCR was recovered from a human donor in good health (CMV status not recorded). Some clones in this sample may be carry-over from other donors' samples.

The CDR3: CASSLGTGRVQPQHF. In DNA form, the CDR3 reads TGTGCCAGCAGTCTCGGGACAGGACGCGTCCAGCCCCAGCATTTT. The chain couples TRBV12-3 or TRBV12-4 to TRBJ1-5, with TRBD1 matching over 8 bases. The junction had 10 bases not matched to a gene; V was cut back by 5 bases and J by 7 bases. This CDR3 has 15 amino acids.